The sequence of this T cell receptor beta chain was determined in a study of cytomegalovirus exposure and HLA in healthy donors. Study-level information: A data release that came early held roughly 85 million unique TCRs from HLA-typed donors. Most donors, 81% of 350 to 450 genotyped, fell in the Caucasian-associated ancestry cluster. General study findings and limits: Solely CMV serostatus was available to characterize immune exposure. Cytomegalovirus-associated status was assigned to about 170 TCR beta chains.

Germline V gives CDR1 LNHDA, CDR2 SQIVND (reference sequence). This CDR3 contains 13 residues. The ends were cut back, 7 bases at V and 1 base at J, with 9 bases in the middle. The PCR ran on 60 Vbeta and 13 Jbeta primers. Sequenced by immunoSEQ multiplex PCR; TCRdb stores in-frame clones only, minus some. Of 150,000 to 200,000 clones in the sample, 80% were seen once. Comments on this clone: The antigen remains unidentified.

The sequence was obtained from a woman aged 45 to 65 in good health and CMV-seropositive. Sequencing was done on a sample of PBMCs. The V and J genes are TRBV19 and TRBJ2-3; perhaps TRBD2 as D (5 bases). The CDR3 nucleotides are TGTGCCAGTAACAAGGAGGGCACAGATACGCAGTATTTT. Residues: CASNKEGTDTQYF.